Detailed here is one TCR beta chain. Its antigen is undetermined. This sample stems from a study of shared clonotypes between healthy human individuals. General study points: A few donors had about 5.1% of their naive CD4 clonotypes in common.

On sorted subsets, replicate PCRs used 200 ng DNA, or roughly 30,000 T cell genomes. Measured with immunoSEQ multiplex PCR; TCRdb has only the in-frame clones, and not every one. Here the sample spans a few million clones, more than 85% being singletons. Germline V gene sequence: CDR1 SGHDT, CDR2 YYEEEE. The length of the CDR3 is 15 residues. Trimming cost V 5 bases and J 1 base; bases outside gene matches: 4. The chain couples TRBV5-6 to TRBJ2-3; TRBD2 matches 10 bases. Sequenced: naive CD4+ T cells from PBMCs. Subset in this sample: CD45RA+ positively selected. The sequence derives from a young man in good health. Some clones in this sample may be carry-over from other donors' samples. The CDR3, as DNA: TGTGCCAGCAGTCTGACTAGCGGGCGCACAGATACGCAGTATTTT. Its protein is CASSLTSGRTDTQYF.